This T cell receptor beta chain was captured in a study of blood T cells in healthy people across ages. It was with a sample-barcoded 5' primer and a J-beta primer mix that a second PCR of about 6 to 12 cycles was run. TCRdb used MiXCR to reprocess the 5' RACE reads, holding one entry per CDR3 protein. The table lists hundreds of thousands of distinct CDR3 sequences, nearly 60% of them singletons. The TCR sequence derives from a man between 25 and 39 years old in good health. The sequenced sample consisted of blood.

DNA for the CDR3: TGCAGTGCGCGGAAGTGGACTAGCGGAGTCGTTTACGAGCAGTACTTC. Its translation is CSARKWTSGVVYEQYF. This rearrangement joins TRBV20-1 to TRBJ2-7, with 10 bases matching TRBD2. The CDR3 loop spans 16 amino acids. V shed 6 bases and J 4 bases; nucleotides not matched to a gene: 15. Germline V gives CDR1 DFQATT, CDR2 SNEGSKA (reference sequence).